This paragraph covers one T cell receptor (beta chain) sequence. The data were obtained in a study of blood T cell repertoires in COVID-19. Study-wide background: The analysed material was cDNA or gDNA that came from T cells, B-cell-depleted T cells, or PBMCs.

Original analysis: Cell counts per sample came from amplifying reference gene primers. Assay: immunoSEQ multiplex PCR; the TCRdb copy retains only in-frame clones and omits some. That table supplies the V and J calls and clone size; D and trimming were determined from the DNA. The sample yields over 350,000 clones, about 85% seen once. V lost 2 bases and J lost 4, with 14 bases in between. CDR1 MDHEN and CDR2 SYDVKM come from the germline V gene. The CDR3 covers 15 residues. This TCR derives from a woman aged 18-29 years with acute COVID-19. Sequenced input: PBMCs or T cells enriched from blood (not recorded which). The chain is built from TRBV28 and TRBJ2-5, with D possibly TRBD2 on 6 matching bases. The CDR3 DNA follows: TGTGCCAGCAGTTTAGCCCGGGAGCGGCGAGAGACCCAGTACTTC. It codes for CASSLARERRETQYF.